This T cell receptor (beta chain) was recovered during a study of blood T cell repertoires in COVID-19. Study context: In each case, the material was cDNA or gDNA derived from T cells, B-cell-depleted T cells, or PBMCs.

V was cut by 5 bases and J by 4 bases, with 21 bases left in between. This CDR3 is built from 16 residues. Germline V gives CDR1 MNHEY, CDR2 SVGEGT. The table came from immunoSEQ multiplex PCR; TCRdb's copy has only in-frame clones and leaves some out. Counted here are 130,000 to 150,000 clones, roughly 84% occurring once; the ten biggest clones make up 4.5% to 6%. Participants spanned ages roughly 18 to 95 years and resided in about two dozen US areas. A COVID-19 case had been met by exposed participants during the 2 weeks before study entry. Sequenced material: PBMCs or T cells enriched from blood (not recorded which). The chain links TRBV6-2 or TRBV6-3 to TRBJ2-7; possibly TRBD2 for D (7 bases). The TCR comes from a woman in her forties or fifties who had been exposed to COVID-19. The DNA of the CDR3 is TGTGCCAGCAGTAACTATCCGCTGGGGGGGCATTACGAGCAGTACTTC. Protein: CASSNYPLGGHYEQYF.